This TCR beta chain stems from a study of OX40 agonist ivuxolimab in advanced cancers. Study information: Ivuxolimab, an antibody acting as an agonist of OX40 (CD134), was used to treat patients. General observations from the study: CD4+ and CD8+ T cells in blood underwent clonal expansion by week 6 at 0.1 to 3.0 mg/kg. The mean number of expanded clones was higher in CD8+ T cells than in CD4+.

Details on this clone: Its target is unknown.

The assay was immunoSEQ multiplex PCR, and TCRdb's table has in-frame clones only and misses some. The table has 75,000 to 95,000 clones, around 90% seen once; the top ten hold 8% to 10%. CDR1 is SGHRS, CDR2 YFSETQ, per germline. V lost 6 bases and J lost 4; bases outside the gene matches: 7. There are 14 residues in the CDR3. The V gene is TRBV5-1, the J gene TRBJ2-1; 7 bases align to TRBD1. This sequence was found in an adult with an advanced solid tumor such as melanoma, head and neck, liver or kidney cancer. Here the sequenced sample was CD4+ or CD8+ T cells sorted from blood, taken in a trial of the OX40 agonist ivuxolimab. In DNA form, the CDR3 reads TGCGCCAGCAACGGGGACAGCACTTACAATGAGCAGTTCTTC. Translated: CASNGDSTYNEQFF.